This T cell receptor beta chain was identified in a study of CD8 T cells in ankylosing spondylitis. The CDR3 consists of 12 residues. The germline CDR1 and CDR2 sequences are SEHNR and FQNEAQ (reference sequence). Trimming removed 9 bases at V and 7 bases at J, with 15 bases between. Making the TCR beta libraries involved quantitative 5'-RACE with molecular barcodes. TCRdb used MiXCR to reprocess the 5' RACE reads, holding one entry per CDR3 protein. Of more than 400,000 distinct CDR3 sequences listed, approximately 5.3% were seen once; the top ten hold approximately 4%. Turning to this clonotype: Its specificity is not known.

General study results and limits: Disease-linked clones bore a CD8+ phenotype, appearing relatively rarely in peripheral blood. Some motif variants had been reported before (in reactive arthritis synovial fluid and blood). A motif in TCR beta, a set of about 8 highly homologous variants, appeared characteristic of ankylosing spondylitis blood.

The sequencing sample was made of blood, either unsorted or a sorted T cell fraction (not recorded which). This clonotype was sampled from a male donor with ankylosing spondylitis. The rearrangement links TRBV7-9 to TRBJ1-2; TRBD1 might be the D (5 bases). CDR3 region: CARSPGTGGYTF. The CDR3 DNA sequence: TGTGCCAGGAGCCCCGGGACCGGTGGCTACACCTTC.